This TCR beta chain stems from a study of regulatory T cells in long-lasting Graves disease (dated by TCRdb to the early 2020s). With respect to the entire study: Persistent Graves' disease was defined as persistently positive TSH receptor autoantibodies together with antithyroid drug treatment for over 5 years. Persistent Graves' disease patients were compared with newly diagnosed Graves' disease patients by peripheral blood TCR sequencing and RNA sequencing. The study took place in China and was registered as a clinical trial. A total of roughly 35 samples underwent TCR sequencing: about 13 from persistent and some 20 from newly diagnosed Graves' disease patients. Persistent Graves' disease patients in the clinical cohort had taken antithyroid drugs for roughly ten years on average. The study at large found these results: Sequencing and analysis were limited to the TCR beta chain. As a limitation, the authors acknowledged that the small sample size may reduce accuracy. Patients with persistent disease shared more public clonotypes (fewer than 3,000) than newly diagnosed patients did (around 930). Preferential use of TRBV28, TRBJ1-2 and TRBJ2-5 was observed in persistent disease, whereas TRBV20-1 and TRBJ2-1 were favored in newly diagnosed disease. Persistent Graves' disease patients showed lower TCR Shannon entropy and fewer highly expanded clones than newly diagnosed patients, suggesting clonal expansion. Because the primary lesion, thyroid tissue, could not be accessed, the study looked at peripheral blood alone.

As encoded in the germline V gene, CDR1 is SGHRS while CDR2 is YFSETQ. The cysteine opens and the phenylalanine closes a CDR3 of 16 amino acids. Only the CDR3 portion is preserved as DNA: 48 bases, with reading frame beginning at the first base. This clonotype was counted between two and nine times. Its antigen is still unknown. One end of the junction does not line up with germline, which may come from a read error. Sample time point, as interpreted from the label and publication: persistent/refractory GD, antithyroid drugs over 5 years with positive TRAb. For both TCR sequencing and RNA sequencing, RNA was extracted from PBMCs using TRIzol. The diagnosis of Graves' disease was made according to American Thyroid Association guidelines. The patients came from an endocrinology department in Xi'an, China. Each patient gave 7 to 9.5 milliliters of peripheral blood, collected in an EDTA anticoagulant tube. Ficoll Paque Plus density gradient separation was used to isolate PBMCs, and no further T cell sorting was performed. An Agilent 2100 Bioanalyzer and agarose gel were used to assess RNA quality, and a NanoDrop 2000 was used to measure RNA concentration.

Receptor libraries were prepared by multiplex PCR. The sequencer was an Illumina HiSeq 4000. TCR beta libraries were built with iRepertoire HTBI primers and Arm-PCR amplification of CDR3 regions. Before sequencing, the PCR products went through gel purification. Per the original workflow: Gene usage analysis of CDR3 amino acid clonotypes used the 60 to 75 TRBV and around 13 TRBJ segments found across samples. Filtered high-quality paired reads were merged into contigs using COPE and FqMerger. BLAST was used to align contigs to the IMGT TRBV, TRBD and TRBJ reference genes, and CDR3 was defined following IMGT. Any clonotype with a frequency above 0.1% was counted as a highly expanded clone. Shannon entropy was used to measure repertoire diversity, and the Gini coefficient was used to measure V-J evenness. Clonotypes shared by more than one individual were considered public. The public reads were reprocessed in TCRdb via fastp at Q25 and MiXCR, keeping in-frame beta chains. Every CDR3 protein is listed once, alongside the most common genes and DNA of its rows. TCRdb, not the authors, supplied the V and J calls. The sample includes under 450,000 distinct CDR3 sequences, with roughly a quarter observed a single time. The top ten hold approximately 25% of the sample.

The origin of this receptor is a female donor with Graves disease. In this chain, TRBV5-1 is recombined with TRBJ2-7; the D region possibly corresponds to TRBD1 (5 bases align). The sample consisted of peripheral blood mononuclear cells (PBMCs), taken when the disease was refractory, from a patient treated with antithyroid drugs. In nucleotides, the sequence is TGCGCCAGCAGCTTGGATCGACAGCCACCCTCCCACGAGCAGTACTTC. Translated, this gives CASSLDRQPPSHEQYF.